Listed here are 2 T cell receptor beta chains from one sample, sequenced in a study of control samples from healthy donors and cancer patients. Sequencing used immunoSEQ multiplex PCR; TCRdb keeps in-frame clones, though not all of them. The top ten clones hold around 9.3% of a sample with about 160,000 clones, 90% to 95% of them seen once. The sample taken for sequencing was blood. The receptors were gathered from a woman between 40 and 55 years old in good health.

The V call is TRBV19, the J call TRBJ2-7; possible D gene TRBD1, 6 bases. The V gene's germline CDR1 is LNHDA and CDR2 SQIVND (reference sequence). V lost 5 bases to trimming and J lost 2 bases, with 19 bases between them. This CDR3 spans 16 amino acids. In nucleotides, the CDR3 is TGTGCCAGTAGTCTGCGGACAGTGATGTTGACCTACGAGCAGTACTTC. Amino acid sequence: CASSLRTVMLTYEQYF.

The V gene is TRBV7-2, the J gene TRBJ1-5; no clear D. The germline CDR1 and CDR2 sequences are SGHTA and FQGNSA. Trimming pared 2 bases from V and 0 bases from J, leaving 5 bases between. This CDR3 comprises 14 residues. DNA of the CDR3: TGTGCCAGCAGCTTATCGGTTAGCAATCAGCCCCAGCATTTT. Translating it yields CASSLSVSNQPQHF.